The 24 T cell receptor beta chains given below trace back to one sample, sequenced in a study of CD8+ T cells in alopecia areata. Isolated RNA was reverse transcribed into cDNA used as the sequencing template. Sequencing was performed with immunoSEQ multiplex PCR; in TCRdb, only in-frame clones are kept and a portion is missing. The sample contains some 120,000 clones, roughly three fifths of which appear only once. The input for sequencing was CD4+ T cells sorted from blood, taken at week 0. The source is a human donor with alopecia areata.

The chain has TRBV18 and TRBJ1-1; D may be TRBD1 (5 bases). The CDR3 is 13 amino acids. Trimming shortened V by 4 bases and J by 6 bases, and 12 bases separated the two germline ends. Germline V CDR1 and CDR2: KGHSH, LQKENI. Written as DNA, the CDR3 is TGTGCCAGCTCACAGGAAGGGGACGCTGAAGCTTTCTTT. This encodes CASSQEGDAEAFF. The full variable domain, with the rest looked up from reference TRBV18 and TRBJ1-1, is NAGVMQNPRHLVRRRGQEARLRCSPMKGHSHVYWYRQLPEEGLKFMVYLQKENIIDESGMPKERFSAEFPKEGPSILRIQQVVRGDSAAYFCASSQEGDAEAFFGQGTRLTVV.

This clone was picked up a small number of times. The chain couples TRBV7-2 to TRBJ2-5, with a weak D call TRBD2 (6 bases). The CDR3 has 17 residues. V was cut by 1 base and J by 5 bases, with 20 bases left in between. Germline CDR1 is SGHTA and CDR2 is FQGNSA. For the CDR3, the DNA is TGTGCCAGCAGCTTAGAGTGGGCTAGCGATACTCGGGAGACCCAGTACTTC. The encoded protein is CASSLEWASDTRETQYF.

The V gene is TRBV18, the J gene TRBJ1-4, with 10 bases matching TRBD1. Germline V gene data show CDR1 as KGHSH and CDR2 as LQKENI. After removal of 2 bases from V and 7 bases from J, the junction contained 10 bases not matched to a gene. The CDR3 loop spans 17 amino acids. CDR3 sequence reads: CASSPTVRTGGSEKLFF. DNA for the CDR3: TGTGCCAGCTCACCAACGGTCCGGACAGGGGGGAGTGAAAAACTGTTTTTT.

The chain combines TRBV2 with TRBJ2-4, with D perhaps assigned TRBD1 or TRBD2 (5 bases each). Trimming stripped 5 bases from V and 5 bases from J, with 10 bases between. The CDR3 totals 13 residues. The germline gives CDR1 SNHLY, CDR2 FYNNEI. The CDR3 spells CASSPGPQNIQYF. In DNA form, the CDR3 reads TGTGCCAGCAGTCCGGGGCCACAAAACATTCAGTACTTC.

The chain links TRBV27 to TRBJ1-5, with D possibly TRBD1 on 6 matching bases. Germline CDR1 MNHEY, CDR2 SMNVEV (reference sequence). The ends were cut back, 2 bases at V and 6 bases at J, with 14 bases in the middle. The CDR3 length is 15 residues. The CDR3 bases are TGTGCCAGCAGTTTAATGGGGGCGTATGGTCAGCCCCAGCATTTT. It encodes CASSLMGAYGQPQHF.

The rearrangement links TRBV4-2 to TRBJ1-1; D unresolved. In germline, CDR1 is LGHNA, CDR2 YNFKEQ. V was cut by 0 bases and J by 8 bases, with 7 bases left in between. The CDR3 has 12 residues. CDR3 sequence reads: CASSQDGWEAFF. CDR3 sequence (DNA): TGTGCCAGCAGCCAAGATGGATGGGAAGCTTTCTTT.

This clone occurred a few times. The V call is TRBV18, the J call TRBJ2-1; D gene ambiguous. CDR1 is KGHSH, CDR2 LQKENI, per germline. This CDR3 contains 15 residues. The ends were cut back, 3 bases at V and 8 bases at J, with 17 bases in the middle. CDR3 residues: CASSPEVLDRYEQFF. The CDR3 DNA is TGTGCCAGCTCACCCGAGGTGTTAGATCGCTATGAGCAGTTCTTC.

V usage is TRBV5-6 and J usage is TRBJ1-5; no definite D call. The CDR3 consists of 15 residues. V shed 4 bases and J shed 6 bases, with 17 bases lying between them. Germline CDR1 SGHDT, CDR2 YYEEEE. The CDR3 protein is CASSTRGGLFQPQHF. The CDR3 nucleotides read TGTGCCAGCAGCACCCGCGGCGGGTTGTTTCAGCCCCAGCATTTT. Using reference TRBV5-6 and TRBJ1-5 for the parts outside the CDR3, the full variable domain is DAGVTQSPTHLIKTRGQQVTLRCSPKSGHDTVSWYQQALGQGPQFIFQYYEEEERQRGNFPDRFSGHQFPNYSSELNVNALLLGDSALYLCASSTRGGLFQPQHFGDGTRLSIL.

The V gene is TRBV5-1, the J gene TRBJ2-5; weak D call: TRBD1 (7 bases). The germline gives CDR1 SGHRS, CDR2 YFSETQ. With 3 bases removed from V and 2 bases from J, the gap between germline ends came to 11 bases. This CDR3 region has 14 residues. The CDR3 DNA reads TGCGCCAGCAGCTCACAGGGGACTCAAGAGACCCAGTACTTC. This codes for CASSSQGTQETQYF.

This clone was counted between two and nine times. This chain connects TRBV5-1 to TRBJ2-4, with 10 bases aligning to TRBD1. CDR1 is SGHRS, CDR2 YFSETQ, per germline. The CDR3 has 16 amino acids. Unmatched junction bases numbered 11, after V lost 4 bases and J lost 7 bases. The CDR3, as DNA: TGCGCCAGCAGCCAAAACCTGGGACAGGGGTTCAACATTCAGTACTTC. Amino acids: CASSQNLGQGFNIQYF.

The CDR3 DNA sequence: TGTGCCAGCAGCGAATCGGACAGGGGGGGTGGCTACACCTTC. Protein product: CASSESDRGGGYTF. The chain joins TRBV2 to TRBJ1-2, with 10 positions matching TRBD1. The CDR3 is made up of 14 amino acids. With 6 bases clipped from V and 7 bases from J, the junction kept 8 bases outside the gene matches. CDR1 is SNHLY and CDR2 is FYNNEI in the germline V gene.

This chain links TRBV13 with TRBJ2-7; D unclear. V dropped 3 bases and J dropped 5 bases, with 5 bases sitting between them. The CDR3 consists of 11 residues. Looked up from germline, CDR1 is PRHDT and CDR2 is FYEKMQ (reference sequence). The CDR3 region has the DNA TGTGCCAGCAGCTTCCGGCACGAGCAGTACTTC. Translation gives CASSFRHEQYF.

V is TRBV7-3 and J is TRBJ2-7; TRBD1 matches at 8 bases. The V gene's germline CDR1 is SGHTA and CDR2 FQGTGA. V lost 5 bases, J lost 2 bases, and 2 bases stayed unmatched. The length of the CDR3 is 13 residues. DNA for the CDR3: TGTGCCAGCAGCGAGACAGGGGCCTACGAGCAGTACTTC. This encodes CASSETGAYEQYF.

The chain links TRBV5-1 to TRBJ2-7, with D unclear. V lost 2 bases and J lost 0, with 6 bases in between. Germline V gene sequence: CDR1 SGHRS, CDR2 YFSETQ. The CDR3 is made up of 13 amino acids. CDR3 residues: CASSFDTSYEQYF. CDR3 in DNA: TGCGCCAGCAGCTTTGACACCTCCTACGAGCAGTACTTC. The entire variable domain, with the rest obtained from reference TRBV5-1 and TRBJ2-7, is as follows: KAGVTQTPRYLIKTRGQQVTLSCSPISGHRSVSWYQQTPGQGLQFLFEYFSETQRNKGNFPGRFSGRQFSNSRSEMNVSTLELGDSALYLCASSFDTSYEQYFGPGTRLTVT.

The J gene is TRBJ1-4, the V gene TRBV29-1; D is possibly TRBD1 (5 bases). CDR3 size: 14 residues. The germline gives CDR1 SQVTM, CDR2 ANQGSEA. Trimming removed 5 bases from V and 5 bases from J, with 15 bases in between. DNA of the CDR3: TGCAGCGTTTGTCTGGGGCAGTTCAATGAAAAACTGTTTTTT. This codes for CSVCLGQFNEKLFF. Full variable domain (missing parts from reference TRBV29-1 and TRBJ1-4): SAVISQKPSRDICQRGTSLTIQCQVDSQVTMMFWYRQQPGQSLTLIATANQGSEATYESGFVIDKFPISRPNLTFSTLTVSNMSPEDSSIYLCSVCLGQFNEKLFFGSGTQLSVL.

The genes are TRBV5-1 and TRBJ2-1; 9 nucleotides match TRBD2. The germline V gene encodes CDR1 SGHRS and CDR2 YFSETQ. CDR3 length: 17 residues. V was pared by 0 bases and J by 5 bases, with 9 bases of the junction left unmatched. The CDR3 is CASSLGLSGGPHNEQFF. The DNA of the CDR3 is TGCGCCAGCAGCTTGGGGTTAAGCGGGGGGCCCCACAATGAGCAGTTCTTC. The whole variable domain, filled in from reference TRBV5-1 and TRBJ2-1, reads KAGVTQTPRYLIKTRGQQVTLSCSPISGHRSVSWYQQTPGQGLQFLFEYFSETQRNKGNFPGRFSGRQFSNSRSEMNVSTLELGDSALYLCASSLGLSGGPHNEQFFGPGTRLTVL.

The chain is built from TRBV7-8 and TRBJ1-2, with D perhaps matching TRBD1 (5 bases). Germline assignment: CDR1 SGHVS and CDR2 FQNEAQ. CDR3 length: 15 residues. V was cut by 2 bases and J by 3 bases, with 13 bases left in between. The DNA of the CDR3 is TGTGCCAGCAGCTTACGGGCAGGGAGGGACTATGGCTACACCTTC. Translation gives CASSLRAGRDYGYTF. Combining the CDR3 with reference TRBV7-8 and TRBJ1-2 gives the whole variable domain GAGVSQSPRYKVAKRGQDVALRCDPISGHVSLFWYQQALGQGPEFLTYFQNEAQLDKSGLPSDRFFAERPEGSVSTLKIQRTQQEDSAVYLCASSLRAGRDYGYTFGSGTRLTVV.

The chain couples TRBV7-3 to TRBJ2-1; 11 positions match TRBD2. Germline assignment: CDR1 SGHTA and CDR2 FQGTGA. Trimming took 5 bases from V and 7 from J; bases not matched to a gene: 7. The CDR3 runs 15 residues. The CDR3 loop reads CASSPASGRTNEQFF. In DNA, the CDR3 is TGTGCCAGCAGCCCTGCTAGCGGGAGGACGAATGAGCAGTTCTTC.

CDR3 DNA: TGTGCCAGCAGCGAACAGGGGATTGGCAATTCACCCCTCCACTTT. It yields the protein CASSEQGIGNSPLHF. The chain recombines TRBV9 with TRBJ1-6; 7 nucleotides line up with TRBD1. Germline V CDR1 and CDR2: SGDLS, YYNGEE. The CDR3 length is 15 residues. The V gene end was trimmed by 3 bases and the J gene end by 7 bases; junction bases not matched to a gene: 7.

This clone came up a few times. CDR3 region: CASSRGQGVYYEQYF. CDR3 DNA sequence: TGTGCCAGCTCCCGTGGACAGGGAGTATACTACGAGCAGTACTTC. V and J are TRBV18 and TRBJ2-7, with 8 bases that match TRBD1. In germline, CDR1 is KGHSH, CDR2 LQKENI. The J segment lost 3 bases and the V segment lost 6 bases, leaving 10 bases of the junction unmatched. The CDR3 is 15 residues long.

The chain uses TRBV9 and TRBJ2-3, with no clear D. The germline V gene encodes CDR1 SGDLS and CDR2 YYNGEE. V was pared by 0 bases and J by 0 bases, with 14 bases between. This CDR3 has 17 residues. The CDR3 reads CASSVGPATHSTDTQYF. In DNA, the CDR3 is TGTGCCAGCAGCGTAGGACCAGCAACCCATAGCACAGATACGCAGTATTTT.

This chain links TRBV15 with TRBJ1-5, with 9 bases lining up with TRBD1. The CDR3 has 17 amino acids. The germline V gene encodes CDR1 LNHNV and CDR2 YYDKDF (reference sequence). The V and J ends lost 4 bases and 4 bases, in that order; junction bases with no gene match: 11. The CDR3 sequence is CATSIKGQGRLNQPQHF. The CDR3 region has the DNA TGTGCCACCAGCATTAAGGGACAGGGTCGCCTTAATCAGCCCCAGCATTTT.

The chain couples TRBV5-4 to TRBJ1-6, with D possibly TRBD1 on 6 matching bases. V was trimmed by 0 bases and J by 6 bases, leaving 10 bases between them. CDR1 and CDR2 from the germline V gene are SGHNT and YYREEE (reference sequence). CDR3 length: 15 residues. CDR3 coding DNA: TGTGCCAGCAGCTTGGAGGACAGCCTTAATTCACCCCTCCACTTT. This codes for CASSLEDSLNSPLHF. Looking up the rest from reference TRBV5-4 and TRBJ1-6 gives the full variable domain: ETGVTQSPTHLIKTRGQQVTLRCSSQSGHNTVSWYQQALGQGPQFIFQYYREEENGRGNFPPRFSGLQFPNYSSELNVNALELDDSALYLCASSLEDSLNSPLHFGNGTRLTVT.

This clone was observed a handful of times. The V gene is TRBV15, the J gene TRBJ2-7, with 8 bases identical to TRBD1. After removal of 4 bases from V and 1 base from J, the junction contained 3 bases not matched to a gene. Germline V gives CDR1 LNHNV, CDR2 YYDKDF (reference sequence). This CDR3 has 14 residues. CDR3 nucleotide sequence: TGTGCCACCAGCATCCGGACAGGGTCCTACGAGCAGTACTTC. It is translated as CATSIRTGSYEQYF.